The rows below give T cell receptor beta chains drawn from one sample of a study of metastatic and nonmetastatic thyroid tumors. With MiXCR, TCRdb called clones anew from the PCR reads. The sample gives fewer than 20,000 clones, around 25% of which show up once; 15% is in the top ten. Sequenced input: adjacent normal tissue. The receptors were gathered from a female donor with papillary thyroid cancer or a benign thyroid nodule (not recorded which). Some clones in this sample may be carry-over from other donors' samples. CDR3s include the opening cysteine and the closing phenylalanine or tryptophan. The D gene is left open where the match is weak. Expanded clones are given a class, and other clones once, few, many or no size at all.

clone_size: NA; d_call: TRBD2; j_call: TRBJ2-2; v_call: TRBV11-2; cdr3_aa: CASSPFRGGRNTGELFF; cdr3_nt: TGTGCCAGCAGCCCCTTTCGGGGGGGCAGGAACACCGGGGAGCTGTTTTTT
clone_size: medium-sized; d_call: TRBD1; j_call: TRBJ1-5; v_call: TRBV12-3/TRBV12-4; cdr3_aa: CASSPTGPGGQPQHF; cdr3_nt: TGTGCCAGCAGTCCGACAGGTCCAGGGGGTCAGCCCCAGCATTTT
clone_size: NA; d_call: NA; j_call: TRBJ2-2; v_call: TRBV6-1; cdr3_aa: CASRFGSGELFF; cdr3_nt: TGTGCCAGCAGATTCGGGTCCGGGGAGCTGTTTTTT
clone_size: NA; d_call: NA; j_call: TRBJ1-2; v_call: TRBV29-1; cdr3_aa: CSVETANYGYTF; cdr3_nt: TGCAGCGTTGAAACAGCTAACTATGGCTACACCTTC
clone_size: NA; d_call: NA; j_call: TRBJ1-2; v_call: TRBV25-1; cdr3_aa: CASSEYRVRRLGGYTF; cdr3_nt: TGTGCCAGCAGTGAATATAGGGTTCGACGTTTGGGTGGCTACACCTTC
clone_size: few; d_call: TRBD1; j_call: TRBJ2-3; v_call: TRBV29-1; cdr3_aa: CSVGAWRQGPTDTQYF; cdr3_nt: TGCAGCGTGGGGGCCTGGAGACAGGGGCCCACAGATACGCAGTATTTT
clone_size: many; d_call: NA; j_call: TRBJ2-3; v_call: TRBV6-6; cdr3_aa: CASSFGMGDQSLSDTQYF; cdr3_nt: TGTGCCAGCAGTTTCGGAATGGGGGACCAGAGCTTATCAGATACGCAGTATTTT
clone_size: NA; d_call: TRBD1; j_call: TRBJ2-7; v_call: TRBV12-3/TRBV12-4; cdr3_aa: CASSLRQGSRSGHEQYF; cdr3_nt: TGTGCCAGCAGTTTAAGACAGGGTTCGAGGAGTGGGCACGAGCAGTACTTC
clone_size: NA; d_call: TRBD1; j_call: TRBJ1-1; v_call: TRBV28; cdr3_aa: CASSQGWTGTFPRAFF; cdr3_nt: TGTGCCAGCAGCCAAGGGTGGACAGGGACATTCCCCCGGGCTTTCTTT
clone_size: few; d_call: NA; j_call: TRBJ1-2; v_call: TRBV10-3; cdr3_aa: CAISGGRPGGYTF; cdr3_nt: TGTGCCATCAGTGGGGGACGCCCGGGGGGCTACACCTTC
clone_size: NA; d_call: NA; j_call: TRBJ2-1; v_call: TRBV7-3; cdr3_aa: CASSSLGGDEQFF; cdr3_nt: TGTGCCAGCAGCTCCCTCGGGGGCGATGAGCAGTTCTTC
clone_size: NA; d_call: TRBD2; j_call: TRBJ2-1; v_call: TRBV28; cdr3_aa: CASSLPGTSGYNEQFF; cdr3_nt: TGTGCCAGCAGTTTACCCGGGACTAGCGGCTACAATGAGCAGTTCTTC
clone_size: NA; d_call: NA; j_call: TRBJ1-2; v_call: TRBV28; cdr3_aa: CASSPGGGYTF; cdr3_nt: TGTGCCAGCAGTCCTGGCGGAGGCTACACCTTC